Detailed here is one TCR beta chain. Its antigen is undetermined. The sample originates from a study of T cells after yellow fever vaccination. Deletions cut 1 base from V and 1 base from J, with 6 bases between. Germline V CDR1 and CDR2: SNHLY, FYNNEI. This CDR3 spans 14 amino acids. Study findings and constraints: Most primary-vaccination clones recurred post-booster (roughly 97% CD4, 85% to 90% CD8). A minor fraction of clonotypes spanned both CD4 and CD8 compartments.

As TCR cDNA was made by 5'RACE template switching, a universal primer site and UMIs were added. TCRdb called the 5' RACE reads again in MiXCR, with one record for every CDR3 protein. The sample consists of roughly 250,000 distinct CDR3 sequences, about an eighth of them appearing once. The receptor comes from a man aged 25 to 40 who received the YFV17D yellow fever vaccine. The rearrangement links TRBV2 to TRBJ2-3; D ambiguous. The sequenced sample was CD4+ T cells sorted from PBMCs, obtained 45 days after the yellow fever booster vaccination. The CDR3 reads CASSEVSGTDTQYF. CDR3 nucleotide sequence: TGTGCCAGCAGTGAAGTTTCTGGCACAGATACGCAGTATTTT.